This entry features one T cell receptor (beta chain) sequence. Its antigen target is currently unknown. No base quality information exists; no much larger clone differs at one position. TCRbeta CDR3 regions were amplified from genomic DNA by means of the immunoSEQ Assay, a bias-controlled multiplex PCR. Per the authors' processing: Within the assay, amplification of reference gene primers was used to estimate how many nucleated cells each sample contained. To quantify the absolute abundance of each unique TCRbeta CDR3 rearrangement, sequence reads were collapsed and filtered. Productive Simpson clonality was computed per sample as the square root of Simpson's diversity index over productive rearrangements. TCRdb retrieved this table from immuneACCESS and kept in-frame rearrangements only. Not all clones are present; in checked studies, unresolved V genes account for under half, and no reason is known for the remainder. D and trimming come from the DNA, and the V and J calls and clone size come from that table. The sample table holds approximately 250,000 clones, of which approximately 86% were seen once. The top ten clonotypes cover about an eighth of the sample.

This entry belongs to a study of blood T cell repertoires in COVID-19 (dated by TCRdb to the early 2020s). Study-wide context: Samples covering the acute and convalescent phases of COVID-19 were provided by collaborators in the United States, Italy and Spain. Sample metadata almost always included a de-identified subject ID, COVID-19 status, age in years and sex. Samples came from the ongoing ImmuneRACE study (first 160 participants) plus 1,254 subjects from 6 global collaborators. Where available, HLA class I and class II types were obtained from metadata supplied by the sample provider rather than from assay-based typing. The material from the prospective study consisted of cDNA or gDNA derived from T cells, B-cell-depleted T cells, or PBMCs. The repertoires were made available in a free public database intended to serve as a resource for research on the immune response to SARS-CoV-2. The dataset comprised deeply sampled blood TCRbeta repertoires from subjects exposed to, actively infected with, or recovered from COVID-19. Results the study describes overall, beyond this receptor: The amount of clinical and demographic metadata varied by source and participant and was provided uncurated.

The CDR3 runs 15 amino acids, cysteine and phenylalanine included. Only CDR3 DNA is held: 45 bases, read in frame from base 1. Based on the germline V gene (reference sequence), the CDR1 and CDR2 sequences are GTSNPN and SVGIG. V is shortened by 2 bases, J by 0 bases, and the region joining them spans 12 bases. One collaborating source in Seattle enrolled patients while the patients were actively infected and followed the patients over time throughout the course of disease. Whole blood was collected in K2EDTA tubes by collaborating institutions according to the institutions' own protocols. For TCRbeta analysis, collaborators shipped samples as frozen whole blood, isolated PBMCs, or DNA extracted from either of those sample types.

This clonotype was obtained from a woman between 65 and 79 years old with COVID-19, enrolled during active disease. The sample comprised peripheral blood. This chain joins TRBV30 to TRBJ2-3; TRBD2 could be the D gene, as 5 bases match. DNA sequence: TGTGCCTGGAGTTCCGGACTGTCTAGCACAGATACGCAGTATTTT. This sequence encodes CAWSSGLSSTDTQYF.